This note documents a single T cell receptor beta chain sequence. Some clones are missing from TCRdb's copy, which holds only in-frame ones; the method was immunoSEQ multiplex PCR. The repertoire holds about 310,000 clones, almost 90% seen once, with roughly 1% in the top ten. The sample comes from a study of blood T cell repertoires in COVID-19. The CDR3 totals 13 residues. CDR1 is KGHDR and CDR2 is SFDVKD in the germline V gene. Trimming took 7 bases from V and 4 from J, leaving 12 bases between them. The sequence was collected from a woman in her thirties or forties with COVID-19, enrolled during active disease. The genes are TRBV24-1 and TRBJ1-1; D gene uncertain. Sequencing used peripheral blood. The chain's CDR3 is CATRDRETTEAFF. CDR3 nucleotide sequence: TGTGCCACCAGGGATAGAGAAACCACTGAAGCTTTCTTT.